The 9 T cell receptor beta chains listed next were all sequenced from one sample in a study of regulatory T cells in long-lasting Graves disease. As for time point: newly diagnosed GD, antithyroid drugs for less than 3 months. PBMC-derived RNA was used for the TCR library. Through Arm-PCR of CDR3 regions and iRepertoire HTBI primers, TCR beta libraries were built. One entry per CDR3 protein results from TCRdb running MiXCR on the multiplex PCR reads. In the table there are under 250,000 distinct CDR3 sequences, around 21% of which are singletons. Sequencing used peripheral blood mononuclear cells (PBMCs), obtained at new diagnosis, from a patient treated with antithyroid drugs. Receptors were obtained from a female donor with Graves disease.

This clonotype was counted at least ten times. It is likely a read error: a sequence one base away is far more abundant. The CDR3 bases are TGTGCCAGCAGGGACACAGATACGCAGTATTTT. Translation gives CASRDTDTQYF. The chain couples TRBV6-2 or TRBV6-3 to TRBJ2-3, with D uncertain. V was clipped by 6 bases and J by 2 bases, with 3 bases between them. CDR1 and CDR2 from the germline V gene are MNHEY and SVGEGT. The length of the CDR3 is 11 residues.

As to this clonotype: A single base separates this from a much larger clone, so it may be a read error. The chain joins TRBV11-1 to TRBJ2-2; perhaps TRBD1 as D (6 bases). CDR3 length: 14 amino acids. Germline V gene lookup returns CDR1 SGHAT and CDR2 FQDESV (reference sequence). As DNA, the CDR3 is TGTGCCAGCAGCTCAGGGGAGAATGCCGGGGAGCTGCTTTTT. Translated, it gives CASSSGENAGELLF.

This chain joins TRBV11-1 and TRBJ2-2, with 10 bases lining up with TRBD2. Germline loops: CDR1 SGHAT, CDR2 FQDESV (reference sequence). This CDR3 is 17 amino acids long. J lost 3 bases, V lost 1 base, and 5 bases had no gene match. CDR3 coding DNA: TGTGCCAGCAGCTTAGGGGGTCTAGCGGGAGACACCGGGGAGCTGTTTTTT. This sequence encodes CASSLGGLAGDTGELFF.

In regard to this clonotype: A far larger clone is one base from this, pointing to a likely read error. The chain recombines TRBV18 with TRBJ2-1, with 7 bases that match TRBD1. The germline V gene encodes CDR1 KGHSH and CDR2 LQKENI. Trimming at V came to 4 bases and at J to 13 bases, leaving 10 bases not matched to a gene. This CDR3 has 13 amino acids. In DNA form, the CDR3 reads TGTGCCAGCTCACGGGACAGCCAAGAGACCCAGTTCTTC. As protein: CASSRDSQETQFF.

This clonotype was observed many times. V is TRBV6-1 and J is TRBJ2-6; D possibly corresponds to TRBD1 (5 bases). CDR1 and CDR2 (germline): MNHNS, SASEGT. Trimming removed 5 bases at V and 9 bases at J, with 17 bases between. There are 15 residues in the CDR3. CDR3 amino acids: CASSQQVLNYNVLTF. In DNA, the CDR3 is TGTGCCAGCAGTCAACAGGTGCTTAATTACAACGTCCTGACTTTC.

This clonotype showed up many times. This chain uses TRBV5-1 with TRBJ1-2; 8 nucleotides align to TRBD1. Germline V lookup: CDR1 SGHRS, CDR2 YFSETQ. This CDR3 contains 14 residues. Trimming at V came to 4 bases and at J to 3 bases, leaving 5 bases not matched to a gene. The CDR3 reads CASSHTGGDYGYTF. The CDR3 DNA follows: TGCGCCAGCAGCCACACAGGGGGTGACTATGGCTACACCTTC.

Concerning this clonotype itself: A far larger clone is one base from this, pointing to a likely read error. The chain employs TRBV6-1 and TRBJ2-1, with 9 bases matching TRBD2. After removal of 6 bases from V and 10 bases from J, the junction contained 13 bases not matched to a gene. Germline lookup yields CDR1 MNHNS and CDR2 SASEGT. The CDR3 is 15 residues long. CDR3 protein: CASSAGLAGAYEQFF. The CDR3 DNA reads TGTGCCAGCAGCGCGGGACTAGCCGGTGCCTACGAGCAGTTCTTC.

The chain is built from TRBV4-2 and TRBJ2-5; 8 bases line up with TRBD1. The V gene's germline CDR1 is LGHNA and CDR2 YNFKEQ. V gave up 6 bases and J gave up 5 bases; unmatched junction bases: 11. This CDR3 region has 15 residues. The chain's CDR3 is CASRESTGARETQYF. The CDR3 nucleotides read TGTGCCAGCAGGGAATCGACAGGGGCTCGGGAGACCCAGTACTTC.

The table lists this clonotype with many counts. V usage is TRBV7-3 and J usage is TRBJ2-7, with 11 bases aligning to TRBD2. The V and J ends lost 3 bases and 5 bases, in that order; junction bases with no gene match: 3. This CDR3 is built from 14 residues. CDR1 is SGHTA, CDR2 FQGTGA, per germline. The DNA of the CDR3 is TGTGCCAGCAGCTTTAGCGGGGGGGCCCACGAGCAGTACTTC. This codes for CASSFSGGAHEQYF.